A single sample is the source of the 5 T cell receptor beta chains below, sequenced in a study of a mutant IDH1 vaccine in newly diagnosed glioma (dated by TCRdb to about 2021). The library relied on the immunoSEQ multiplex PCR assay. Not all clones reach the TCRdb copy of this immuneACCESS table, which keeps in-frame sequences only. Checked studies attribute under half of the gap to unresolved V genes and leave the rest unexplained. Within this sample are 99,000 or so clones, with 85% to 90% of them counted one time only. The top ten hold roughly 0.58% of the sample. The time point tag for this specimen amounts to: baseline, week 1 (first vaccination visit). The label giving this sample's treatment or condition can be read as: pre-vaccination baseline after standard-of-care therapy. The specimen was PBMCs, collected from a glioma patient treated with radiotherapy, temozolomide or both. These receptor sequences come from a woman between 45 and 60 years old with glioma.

In nucleotides, the CDR3 is TGTGCCAGCAGTCTTACCGGGACAGGCCTGAGAGATACGCAGTATTTT. This sequence encodes CASSLTGTGLRDTQYF. J is TRBJ2-3 and V is TRBV2; 8 bases align to TRBD1. This CDR3 comprises 16 residues. V lost 5 bases to trimming and J lost 5 bases; unmatched junction nucleotides: 12. The germline V gene has CDR1 SNHLY and CDR2 FYNNEI.

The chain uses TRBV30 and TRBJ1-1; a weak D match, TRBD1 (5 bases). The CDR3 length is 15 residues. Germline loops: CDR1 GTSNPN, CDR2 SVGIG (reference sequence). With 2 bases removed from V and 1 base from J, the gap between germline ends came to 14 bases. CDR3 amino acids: CAWSKAGQRNTEAFF. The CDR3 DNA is TGTGCCTGGAGTAAAGCGGGGCAGAGGAACACTGAAGCTTTCTTT.

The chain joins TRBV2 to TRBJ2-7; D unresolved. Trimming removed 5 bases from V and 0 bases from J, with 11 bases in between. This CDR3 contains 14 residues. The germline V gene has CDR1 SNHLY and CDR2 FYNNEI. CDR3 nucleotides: TGTGCCAGCAGTCGGGTCCTCTTCTCCTACGAGCAGTACTTC. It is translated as CASSRVLFSYEQYF.

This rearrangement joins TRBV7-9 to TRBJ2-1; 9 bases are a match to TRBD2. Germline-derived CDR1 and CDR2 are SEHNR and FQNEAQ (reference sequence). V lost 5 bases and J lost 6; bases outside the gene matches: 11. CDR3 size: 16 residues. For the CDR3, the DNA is TGTGCCAGCAGCGGGGGGCTGGCGGGAGGGAGCAATGAGCAGTTCTTC. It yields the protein CASSGGLAGGSNEQFF.

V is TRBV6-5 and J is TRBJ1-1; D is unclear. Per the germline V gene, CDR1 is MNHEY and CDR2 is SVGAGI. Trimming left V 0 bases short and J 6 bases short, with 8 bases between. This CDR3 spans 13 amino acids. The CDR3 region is CASSYSGVSEAFF. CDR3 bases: TGTGCCAGCAGTTACTCTGGGGTCTCTGAAGCTTTCTTT.